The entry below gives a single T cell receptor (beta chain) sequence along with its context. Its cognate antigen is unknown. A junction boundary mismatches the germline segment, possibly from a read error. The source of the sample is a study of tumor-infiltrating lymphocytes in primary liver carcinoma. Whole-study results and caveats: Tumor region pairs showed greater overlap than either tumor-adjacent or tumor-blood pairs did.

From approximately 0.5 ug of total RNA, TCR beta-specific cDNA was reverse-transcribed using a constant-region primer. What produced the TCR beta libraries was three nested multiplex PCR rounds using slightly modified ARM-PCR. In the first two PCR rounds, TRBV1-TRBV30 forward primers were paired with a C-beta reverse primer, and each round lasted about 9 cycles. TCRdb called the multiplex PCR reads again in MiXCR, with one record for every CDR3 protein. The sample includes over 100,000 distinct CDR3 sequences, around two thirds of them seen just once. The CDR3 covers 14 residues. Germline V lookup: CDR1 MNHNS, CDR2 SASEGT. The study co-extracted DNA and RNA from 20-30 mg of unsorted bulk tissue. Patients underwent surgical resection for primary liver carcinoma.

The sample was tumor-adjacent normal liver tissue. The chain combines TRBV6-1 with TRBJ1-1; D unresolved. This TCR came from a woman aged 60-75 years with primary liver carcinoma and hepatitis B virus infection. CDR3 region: CTSSEVVGNTEAFF. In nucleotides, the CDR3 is TGTACCAGCAGTGAAGTCGTGGGGAACACCGAAGCTTTCTTT.